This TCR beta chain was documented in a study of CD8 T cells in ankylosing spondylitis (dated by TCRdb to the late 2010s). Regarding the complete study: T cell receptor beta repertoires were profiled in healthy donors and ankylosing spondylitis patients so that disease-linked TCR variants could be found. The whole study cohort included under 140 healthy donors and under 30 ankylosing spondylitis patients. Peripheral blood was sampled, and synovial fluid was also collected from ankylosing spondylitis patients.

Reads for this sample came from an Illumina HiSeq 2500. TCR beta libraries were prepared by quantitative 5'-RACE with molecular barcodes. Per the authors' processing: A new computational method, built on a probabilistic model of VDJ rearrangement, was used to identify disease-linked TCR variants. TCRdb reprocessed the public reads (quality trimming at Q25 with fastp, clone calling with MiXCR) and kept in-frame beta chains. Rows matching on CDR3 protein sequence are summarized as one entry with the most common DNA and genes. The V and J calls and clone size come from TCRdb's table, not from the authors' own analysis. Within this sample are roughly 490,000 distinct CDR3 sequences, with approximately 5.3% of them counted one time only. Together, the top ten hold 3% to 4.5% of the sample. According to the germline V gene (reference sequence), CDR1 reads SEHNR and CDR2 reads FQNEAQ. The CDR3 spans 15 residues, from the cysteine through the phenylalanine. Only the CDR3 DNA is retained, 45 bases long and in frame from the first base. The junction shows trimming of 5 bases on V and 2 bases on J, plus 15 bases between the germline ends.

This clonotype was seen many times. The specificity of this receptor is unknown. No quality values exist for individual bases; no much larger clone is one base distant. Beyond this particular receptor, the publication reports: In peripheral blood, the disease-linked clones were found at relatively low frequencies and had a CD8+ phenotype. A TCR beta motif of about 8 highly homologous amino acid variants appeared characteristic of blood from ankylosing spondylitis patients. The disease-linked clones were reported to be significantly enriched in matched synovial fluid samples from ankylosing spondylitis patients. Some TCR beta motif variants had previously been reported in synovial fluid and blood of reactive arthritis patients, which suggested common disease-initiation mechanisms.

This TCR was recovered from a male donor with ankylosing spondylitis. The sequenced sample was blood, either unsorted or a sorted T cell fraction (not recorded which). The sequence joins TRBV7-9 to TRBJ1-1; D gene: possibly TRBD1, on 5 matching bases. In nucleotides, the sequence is TGTGCCAGCAGCCCCACAGGTATTCGAAACACTGAAGCTTTCTTT. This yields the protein CASSPTGIRNTEAFF.